This TCR beta chain is from a study of T cells in women clearing cervical HPV infection. In the study overall: Blood came at first lesion visit for cases, post-clearance for controls.

With regard to this clone: Its antigen is not identified. Read data end 3 residues before the CDR3 end; the end is taken from the germline J gene.

The repertoire was sequenced with immunoSEQ multiplex PCR; TCRdb's copy has only in-frame clones and lacks some. In total, the table holds about 21,000 clones. Study results and caveats: Cases carried less TRBV6-7 than controls: about 0.1% versus 0.15%.

All donors had a single incident cervical HPV16 infection, not prevalent. HPV was found by MY09/MY11 PCR and dot-blot genotyping. The J segment lost 3 bases and the V segment lost 4 bases, leaving 3 bases of the junction unmatched. Germline V gene sequence: CDR1 SGHTA, CDR2 FQGNSA. The CDR3 extends over 13 amino acids. The V and J genes are TRBV7-2 and TRBJ2-7; TRBD2 aligns across 7 bases. This sequence originates from a woman between 18 and 70 years old with a cervical HPV16 infection that either progressed to CIN3+ or cleared (not recorded which). The sample comprised blood buffy coat. The CDR3 DNA, read in part, is TGTGCCAGCAGCTCTAGCGGACTCTACGAG. Encoded protein: CASSSSGLYE. The CDR3 reads in full as CASSSSGLYEQYF.